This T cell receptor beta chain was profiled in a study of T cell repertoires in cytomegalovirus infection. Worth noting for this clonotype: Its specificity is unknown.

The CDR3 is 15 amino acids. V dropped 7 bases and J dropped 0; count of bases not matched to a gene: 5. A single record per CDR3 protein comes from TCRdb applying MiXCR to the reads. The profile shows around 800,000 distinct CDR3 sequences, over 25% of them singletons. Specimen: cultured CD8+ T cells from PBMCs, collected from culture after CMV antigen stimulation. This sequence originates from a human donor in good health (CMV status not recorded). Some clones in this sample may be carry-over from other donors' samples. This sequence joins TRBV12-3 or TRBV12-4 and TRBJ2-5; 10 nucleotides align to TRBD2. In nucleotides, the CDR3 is TGTGCCAGCACTACTAGCGGGGCCGACCAAGAGACCCAGTACTTC. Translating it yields CASTTSGADQETQYF.